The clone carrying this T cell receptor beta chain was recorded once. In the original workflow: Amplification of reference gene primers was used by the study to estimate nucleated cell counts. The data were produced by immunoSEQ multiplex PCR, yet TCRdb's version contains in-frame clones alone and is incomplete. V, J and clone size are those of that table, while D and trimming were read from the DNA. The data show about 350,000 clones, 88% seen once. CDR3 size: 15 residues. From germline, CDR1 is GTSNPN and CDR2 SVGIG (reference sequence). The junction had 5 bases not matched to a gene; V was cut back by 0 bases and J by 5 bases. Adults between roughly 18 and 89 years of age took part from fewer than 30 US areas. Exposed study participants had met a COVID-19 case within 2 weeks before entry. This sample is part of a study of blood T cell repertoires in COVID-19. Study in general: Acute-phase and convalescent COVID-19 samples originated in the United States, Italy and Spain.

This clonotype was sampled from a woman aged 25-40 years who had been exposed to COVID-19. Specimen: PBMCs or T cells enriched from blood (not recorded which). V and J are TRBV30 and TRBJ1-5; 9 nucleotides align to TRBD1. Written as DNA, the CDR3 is TGTGCCTGGAGTGTAGGGACAGGGCATCATCAGCCCCAGCATTTT. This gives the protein CAWSVGTGHHQPQHF.